This paragraph reports one TCR beta chain. V was cut by 5 bases and J by 2 bases, with 13 bases left in between. Germline CDR1 is SGHAT and CDR2 is FQNNGV. CDR3 length equals 15 residues. Original handling: Reference gene primers were amplified, and this amplification served to estimate nucleated cell counts. Assay used: immunoSEQ multiplex PCR; TCRdb lists only in-frame clones, some missing. V, J and clone size derive from that table, while D and trimming were established from the DNA sequence. The table lists about 160,000 clones, about four fifths of them singletons. The data were taken from a study of blood T cell repertoires in COVID-19. Study context: Whether acute or convalescent, the COVID-19 samples came from the United States, Italy and Spain. The analysed material was cDNA or gDNA that came from T cells, B-cell-depleted T cells, or PBMCs.

The V call is TRBV11-2, the J call TRBJ1-3; D is possibly TRBD1 (6 bases). This sequence was found in a woman aged 80 or over with acute or convalescent COVID-19. Sequencing was carried out using peripheral blood. The CDR3 here is CASSHRAGAGNTIYF. In DNA form, the CDR3 reads TGTGCCAGCAGCCACAGGGCAGGTGCTGGAAACACCATATATTTT.